This T cell receptor beta chain emerged from a study of blood T cell repertoires in COVID-19 (TCRdb year 2020). In terms of the full investigation: Samples covering the acute and convalescent phases of COVID-19 were provided by collaborators in the United States, Italy and Spain. Where available, HLA class I and class II types were taken from metadata supplied by the sample provider and were not determined by assay-based typing. The prospective study material was composed of cDNA or gDNA derived from T cells, B-cell-depleted T cells, or PBMCs. Deeply sampled blood TCRbeta repertoires from subjects exposed to, actively infected with, or recovered from COVID-19 were included in the dataset. Nearly every sample came with metadata listing a de-identified subject ID, COVID-19 status, age in years and sex. Samples were obtained from the ongoing ImmuneRACE study (first 160 participants) and from 1,200 or so subjects provided by 6 global collaborators. The repertoires were released in a freely available public database intended as a resource for research on the immune response to SARS-CoV-2. Summary of the overall study and its limitations: The quantity of clinical and demographic metadata differed by source and by participant and was supplied without curation.

As regards this clone: This receptor's antigen is unknown. The record has no base qualities; no much larger clone is one base away.

TCRbeta CDR3 regions were amplified from genomic DNA by means of the immunoSEQ Assay, a bias-controlled multiplex PCR. The authors' analysis ran thus. The number of nucleated cells in each sample was estimated by amplification of reference gene primers within the assay. To quantify the absolute abundance of each unique TCRbeta CDR3 rearrangement, sequence reads were collapsed and filtered. Productive Simpson clonality was computed per sample as the square root of Simpson's diversity index over productive rearrangements. TCRdb's version of the immuneACCESS table is confined to in-frame rearrangements and falls short of the full clone set. An unresolved V gene accounts for under half of the shortfall where checked; the remainder is of unknown origin. The DNA was the basis for D and trimming; V, J and clone size are from that table. The sample includes about 290,000 clones, with about nine tenths observed a single time. The top ten clonotypes cover less than 2% of the sample.

Participants in the prospective study were aged about 18 to 90 years, lived in 24 United States geographic areas, and enrolled through a virtual design. To assign participants to cohorts, the prospective study relied on clinical history that participants themselves reported in a screening survey and a study questionnaire. ImmuneRACE Cohort 3 recovered participants were defined by two consecutive negative NP/OP PCR tests, healthcare professional clearance, or symptom resolution. In the prospective study, mobile phlebotomists collected whole blood, serum and a nasopharyngeal or oropharyngeal swab from each participant. Participants in the prospective study had the option to provide additional blood draws and questionnaires over an approximately 2-month period. Before DNA extraction, prospective study blood samples were shipped either frozen or at room temperature. The CDR1 and CDR2 encoded by the germline V gene are MGHRA and YSYEKL. From V the trimming removes 6 bases and from J it removes 3 bases, while the gene matches leave 8 bases of the junction unaccounted for. The cysteine opens and the phenylalanine closes a CDR3 of 17 amino acids. CDR3 DNA is the only sequence kept; it has 51 bases, read in frame from the first base.

This TCR came from a woman between 40 and 55 years old who had recovered from COVID-19. The sequencing input was PBMCs or T cells enriched from blood (not recorded which). The chain joins TRBV4-1 to TRBJ2-2, and TRBD2 matches 12 of the central bases. The DNA sequence reads TGCGCCAGCAGACGCTTTCCTAGCGGGGGGGACACCGGGGAGCTGTTTTTT. Translated, this gives CASRRFPSGGDTGELFF.